This T cell receptor (beta chain) was captured by sequencing in a study of cytomegalovirus exposure and HLA in healthy donors. Study-wide points: What a later analysis reportedly showed was that an Asian-associated ancestry cluster had fewer N-insertions than the roughly 700-donor mean. Overall, around 160 TCR beta chains were annotated as cytomegalovirus-associated. Later on, a genetic analysis was performed. It linked a missense variant in DCLRE1C with V- and J-gene trimming of TCR beta.

Germline assignment: CDR1 SGDLS and CDR2 YYNGEE. V trimming: 0 bases; J trimming: 2 bases; junction bases outside the gene matches: 5. The CDR3 is 16 amino acids. This clone showed up just once. Its matching antigen is unknown. 13 Jbeta primers and 60 Vbeta primers were used for the PCR. Assay used: immunoSEQ multiplex PCR; TCRdb lists only in-frame clones, some missing. This sample has tens of thousands of clones; 60% to 85% occur once, and the top ten carry over 2.5%. The sequence was obtained from a man aged 18 to 30 in good health and CMV-seronegative. Sequencing was performed on PBMCs. The V gene is TRBV9, the J gene TRBJ2-5; the match to TRBD2 covers 9 bases. The CDR3 DNA reads TGTGCCAGCAGCGTAGAGATTAGCGGGGGACAAGAGACCCAGTACTTC. Encoded protein: CASSVEISGGQETQYF. The variable domain in full, completed from reference TRBV9 and TRBJ2-5, reads DSGVTQTPKHLITATGQRVTLRCSPRSGDLSVYWYQQSLDQGLQFLIQYYNGEERAKGNILERFSAQQFPDLHSELNLSSLELGDSALYFCASSVEISGGQETQYFGPGTRLLVL.